Following are 4 T cell receptor beta chains from one sample sequenced in a study of T-cell reconstitution after alpha-beta-depleted transplantation in children. Library preparation (for TCRbeta) was performed with unique molecular identifiers. In TCRdb, the PCR reads were re-called with MiXCR into one record per CDR3 protein. Among 150,000 to 250,000 distinct CDR3 sequences listed, 6.3% were seen once. Specimen: PBMCs, collected before TCRalphabeta/CD19-depleted stem cell transplant. Source of these receptors: a girl under two years old with combined immunodeficiency, due to receive a stem cell transplant.

The table lists this clonotype with a few counts. The chain couples TRBV7-2 to TRBJ2-4; TRBD2 aligns across 11 bases. Trimming cost V 3 bases and J 8 bases; bases outside gene matches: 9. Germline CDR1 is SGHTA and CDR2 is FQGNSA. This CDR3 contains 16 residues. For the CDR3, the DNA is TGTGCCAGCAGCTTGTGGCTAGCGGGGGGATTCGACATTCAGTACTTC. This gives the protein CASSLWLAGGFDIQYF. The whole variable domain, filled in from reference TRBV7-2 and TRBJ2-4, reads GAGVSQSPSNKVTEKGKDVELRCDPISGHTALYWYRQSLGQGLEFLIYFQGNSAPDKSGLPSDRFSAERTGGSVSTLTIQRTQQEDSAVYLCASSLWLAGGFDIQYFGAGTRLSVL.

The table lists this clonotype with many counts. The V and J genes are TRBV7-9 and TRBJ1-3; TRBD1 aligns across 8 bases. This CDR3 has 16 residues. Trimming took 4 bases from V and 0 from J; bases not matched to a gene: 5. Germline CDR1 SEHNR, CDR2 FQNEAQ (reference sequence). CDR3 coding DNA: TGTGCCAGCAGCTCGGGACAGGCGAGCTCTGGAAACACCATATATTTT. This encodes CASSSGQASSGNTIYF.

About this clonotype: With a much larger clone just one base away, this may be a read error. This likely comes from a read error, as the CDR3 has no conserved phenylalanine or tryptophan at its end. The chain links TRBV4-2 to TRBJ2-7; 9 bases match TRBD2. Per germline, CDR1 LGHNA and CDR2 YNFKEQ. The CDR3 is 16 amino acids. J lost 6 bases, V lost 0 bases, and 9 bases had no gene match. CDR3 in amino acids: CASSQDFGGGAREQYL. The CDR3 region has the DNA TGTGCCAGCAGCCAAGATTTTGGCGGGGGGGCCCGCGAGCAGTACCTC.

This clonotype has at least ten counts. The chain employs TRBV20-1 and TRBJ2-7, with 9 bases lining up with TRBD1. CDR1 and CDR2 from the germline V gene are DFQATT and SNEGSKA (reference sequence). J lost 4 bases, V lost 3 bases, and 16 bases had no gene match. The CDR3 is made up of 17 amino acids. CDR3 sequence: CSARGRPGGQGSYEQYF. The CDR3 DNA sequence: TGCAGTGCTAGGGGTAGACCCGGCGGACAGGGGTCGTACGAGCAGTACTTC.